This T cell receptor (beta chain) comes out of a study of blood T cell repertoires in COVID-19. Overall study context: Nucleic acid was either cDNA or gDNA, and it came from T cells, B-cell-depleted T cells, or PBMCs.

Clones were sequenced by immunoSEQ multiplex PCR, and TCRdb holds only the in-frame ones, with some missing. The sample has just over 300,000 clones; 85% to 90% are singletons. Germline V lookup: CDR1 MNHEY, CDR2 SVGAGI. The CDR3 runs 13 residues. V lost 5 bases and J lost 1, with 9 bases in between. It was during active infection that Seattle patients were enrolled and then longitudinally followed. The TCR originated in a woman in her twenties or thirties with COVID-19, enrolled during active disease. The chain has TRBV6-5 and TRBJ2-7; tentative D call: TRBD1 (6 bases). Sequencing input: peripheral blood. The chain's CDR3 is CASSNTGSYEQYF. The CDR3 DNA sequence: TGTGCCAGCAGTAATACAGGGTCCTACGAGCAGTACTTC.